This T cell receptor beta chain was recorded in a study of blood T cell repertoires in COVID-19. Study as a whole: Sources were T cells, B-cell-depleted T cells, or PBMCs; the material itself was cDNA or gDNA.

The junction had 9 bases not matched to a gene; V was cut back by 7 bases and J by 7 bases. Germline lookup yields CDR1 MNHEY and CDR2 SVGEGT. The CDR3 has 13 residues. Authors' processing steps: Amplifying reference gene primers gave estimates of nucleated cell counts. Clones were sequenced by immunoSEQ multiplex PCR, and TCRdb holds only the in-frame ones, with some missing. Clonal size and the V and J genes are those of that table, whereas D and trimming came from the DNA. The sample has around 700,000 clones, 80% to 90% seen once. This rearrangement joins TRBV6-2 or TRBV6-3 to TRBJ1-1, with 7 bases identical to TRBD1. Input material: peripheral blood. This TCR was recovered from a woman younger than 35 with acute or convalescent COVID-19. Here the CDR3 reads CASIPGAGGEAFF. CDR3 nucleotides: TGTGCCAGCATCCCAGGTGCAGGGGGTGAAGCTTTCTTT.